This T cell receptor beta chain was captured in a study of T cell repertoires in cytomegalovirus infection. Background on the study: Well-studied HLA-B-restricted epitopes and recently identified HLA-C-restricted epitopes of CMV were both used in the study. Signatures in public TCR beta sequences pointed to both CMV infection and matching HLA type.

The junction had 9 bases not matched to a gene; V was cut back by 5 bases and J by 5 bases. The germline V gene encodes CDR1 MNHEY and CDR2 SMNVEV (reference sequence). This CDR3 has 16 residues. Study-wide results and caveats: The ex vivo response was dominated by HLA-C-restricted CMV-specific TCR beta clonotypes.

To note about this clonotype: The antigen remains unidentified.

TCRdb used MiXCR to reprocess the reads, holding one entry per CDR3 protein. The table shows approximately 1,000,000 distinct CDR3 sequences, with less than 40% occurring only once. This clonotype was sampled from a human donor in good health (CMV status not recorded). Some clones in this sample may be carry-over from other donors' samples. The sample was cultured CD8+ T cells from PBMCs, taken from culture after CMV antigen stimulation. The genes are TRBV27 and TRBJ1-6, with 7 bases lining up with TRBD1. The CDR3 loop is CASSLADRVNNSPLHF. CDR3 bases: TGTGCCAGCAGTCTAGCCGACAGGGTGAATAATTCACCCCTCCACTTT.